The clone carrying this T cell receptor (beta chain) showed up just once. Its antigen is unidentified. CDR1 and CDR2 from the germline V gene are MGHRA and YSYEKL. CDR3 length equals 15 residues. J gave up 4 bases and V 4 bases, and 8 bases lay outside the gene matches. Extracted from the samples, RNA was reverse transcribed into cDNA to serve as the sequencing template. TCRdb keeps only in-frame clones here, not all; method: immunoSEQ multiplex PCR. The sample records fewer than 200,000 clones, around 58% being singletons. This sample is drawn from a study of CD8+ T cells in alopecia areata. The overall study: Twice a day, 5 to 10 mg of oral tofacitinib was administered to treated patients.

Whole-study results and caveats: Alopecia totalis/universalis scalp especially showed more expanded CD8+ clones than normal scalp. Whereas mice showed it more clearly, TCR sharing across patients was murkier, possibly because of HLA.

As for treatment: oral pan-JAK inhibitor, 5-10 mg twice daily. Sequencing was performed on CD8+ T cells sorted from blood, taken at week 24, from a patient treated with tofacitinib. This TCR was sampled from a human donor with alopecia areata. This chain joins TRBV4-1 and TRBJ2-7, with TRBD1 identical over 9 bases. In DNA form, the CDR3 reads TGCGCCAGCAGCCCCTCCGGGACAGGGAGGTACGAGCAGTACTTC. Protein: CASSPSGTGRYEQYF.